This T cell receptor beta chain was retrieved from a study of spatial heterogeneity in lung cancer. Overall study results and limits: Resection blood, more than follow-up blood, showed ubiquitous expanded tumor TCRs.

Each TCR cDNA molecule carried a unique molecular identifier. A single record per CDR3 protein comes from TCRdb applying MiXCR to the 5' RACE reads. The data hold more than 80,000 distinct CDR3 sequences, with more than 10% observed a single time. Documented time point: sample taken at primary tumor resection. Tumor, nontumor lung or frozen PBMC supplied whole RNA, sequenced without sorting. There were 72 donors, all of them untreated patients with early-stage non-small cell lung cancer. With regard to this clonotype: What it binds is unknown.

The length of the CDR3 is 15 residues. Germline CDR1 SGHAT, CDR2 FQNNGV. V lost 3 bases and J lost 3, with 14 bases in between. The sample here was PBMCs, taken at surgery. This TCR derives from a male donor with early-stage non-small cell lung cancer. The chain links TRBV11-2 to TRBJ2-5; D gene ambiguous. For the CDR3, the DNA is TGTGCCAGCAGCTTCGGCAGGTCGTGGGAAGAGACCCAGTACTTC. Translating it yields CASSFGRSWEETQYF.